Shown below are 23 T cell receptor beta chains from a single sample sequenced in a study of T cell repertoires in cytomegalovirus infection. TCRdb ran MiXCR on the reads and lists one entry per CDR3 protein. The table lists roughly 54,000 distinct CDR3 sequences, about 33% of them singletons. These receptors' targets are unknown. Source material: PBMCs, sequenced either directly or after in vitro stimulation (not recorded which). The receptors were gathered from a human donor in good health (CMV status not recorded). Some clones in this sample may be carry-over from other donors' samples.

This clonotype was seen only a few times. This sequence joins TRBV6-1 and TRBJ2-1, with D possibly TRBD1 on 5 matching bases. Germline V CDR1 and CDR2: MNHNS, SASEGT. The CDR3 is 15 residues long. With 5 bases removed from V and 3 bases from J, the gap between germline ends came to 14 bases. The CDR3 DNA sequence: TGTGCCAGCAGTAACAGGCTCACTGGCTACAATGAGCAGTTCTTC. This codes for CASSNRLTGYNEQFF.

In this sample, this clonotype turned up a few times. The rearrangement links TRBV29-1 to TRBJ1-2; weak D call: TRBD1 (5 bases). The CDR3 runs 16 residues. V was shortened by 2 bases and J by 6 bases, with 22 bases between the two germline ends. Germline loops: CDR1 SQVTM, CDR2 ANQGSEA. CDR3 nucleotide sequence: TGCAGCGTTGAATTAGCAGGGTCGGGTAAAATCAATGGCTACACCTTC. This translates into CSVELAGSGKINGYTF.

This clonotype was detected many times. The chain recombines TRBV19 with TRBJ2-5; D not resolved. V was cut by 2 bases and J by 4 bases, with 8 bases left in between. This CDR3 is built from 13 residues. Germline CDR1 and CDR2: LNHDA and SQIVND (reference sequence). CDR3 sequence reads: CASSITSRETQYF. CDR3 DNA: TGTGCCAGTAGTATAACATCCCGAGAGACCCAGTACTTC.

This clonotype has only a few counts. CDR3 residues: CASNGGKNIQYF. Here the CDR3 DNA reads TGTGCCAGCAACGGGGGCAAAAACATTCAGTACTTC. The chain uses TRBV11-2 and TRBJ2-4, with TRBD2 as a possible D gene (6 bases). This CDR3 has 12 residues. V lost 7 bases and J 3 bases, leaving 7 bases between the germline ends. CDR1 is SGHAT, CDR2 FQNNGV, per germline. Based on the CDR3 plus reference TRBV11-2 and TRBJ2-4, the full variable domain is EAGVAQSPRYKIIEKRQSVAFWCNPISGHATLYWYQQILGQGPKLLIQFQNNGVVDDSQLPKDRFSAERLKGVDSTLKIQPAKLEDSAVYLCASNGGKNIQYFGAGTRLSVL.

This clonotype was observed at least ten times. This rearrangement joins TRBV7-8 to TRBJ2-5; 8 bases match TRBD2. The length of the CDR3 is 16 residues. Germline assignment: CDR1 SGHVS and CDR2 FQNEAQ. V was pared by 5 bases and J by 5 bases, with 13 bases of the junction left unmatched. DNA of the CDR3: TGTGCCAGCAGCGCCTCGCGCGGGGGGCCCCGGGAGACCCAGTACTTC. This codes for CASSASRGGPRETQYF.

V and J are TRBV7-6 and TRBJ2-1; D gene unclear. The V gene lost 3 bases and the J gene lost 10 bases, with 16 bases spanning the gap. The CDR3 length is 14 residues. Germline V lookup: CDR1 SGHVS, CDR2 FNYEAQ. CDR3: CASSLTGLDDEQFF. The DNA for the CDR3 is TGTGCCAGCAGCTTGACCGGCCTTGATGACGAGCAGTTCTTC.

This clonotype was observed a handful of times. The rearrangement joins TRBV19 to TRBJ1-2; 7 bases are a match to TRBD1. CDR1 is LNHDA, CDR2 SQIVND, per germline (reference sequence). J lost 8 bases, V lost 5 bases, and 5 bases had no gene match. The CDR3 spans 12 residues. The CDR3 region is CASSAQGDGYTF. The DNA for the CDR3 is TGTGCCAGTAGTGCCCAGGGGGACGGCTACACCTTC.

This clonotype occurred a few times. The rearrangement uses TRBV10-3 and TRBJ2-7; D unresolved. V gave up 1 base and J gave up 3 bases, with 7 bases separating them. The CDR3 contains 13 residues. Germline CDR1 and CDR2: ENHRY and SYGVKD. CDR3 residues: CAISEFLIYEQYF. CDR3 in DNA: TGTGCCATCAGTGAGTTCCTAATCTACGAGCAGTACTTC.

This chain links TRBV12-3 or TRBV12-4 with TRBJ2-3; 7 bases align to TRBD2. CDR3 size: 17 residues. Losses at the gene ends were 4 bases for V and 3 bases for J; bases not matched to a gene: 13. The CDR3 DNA reads TGTGCCAGCAGTTCATTCACGGGACTCGGGGGGACAGATACGCAGTATTTT. Translation: CASSSFTGLGGTDTQYF.

The CDR3 bases are TGCAGCGTTAGAGGGGTAAGCGCCGAGCAGTACTTC. Amino acid sequence: CSVRGVSAEQYF. The J gene is TRBJ2-7, the V gene TRBV29-1; perhaps D is TRBD1 or TRBD2 (5 bases each). Germline V gene lookup returns CDR1 SQVTM and CDR2 ANQGSEA. This CDR3 has 12 residues. Trimming took 5 bases from V and 6 from J, leaving 14 bases between them.

Only a few counts were recorded for this clonotype. The V call is TRBV20-1, the J call TRBJ2-3, with D possibly being TRBD1 or TRBD2 (6 bases each). V shed 5 bases and J shed 2 bases, with 14 bases lying between them. This CDR3 is 14 amino acids long. CDR1 and CDR2 from the germline V gene are DFQATT and SNEGSKA (reference sequence). Here the CDR3 DNA reads TGCAGTGCTCGGAGGGGGGAGGTCACAGATACGCAGTATTTT. This translates into CSARRGEVTDTQYF.

V and J are TRBV11-2 and TRBJ1-4, with 11 positions matching TRBD1. The CDR3 runs 14 residues. V dropped 2 bases and J dropped 8; count of bases not matched to a gene: 1. Germline V CDR1 and CDR2: SGHAT, FQNNGV. CDR3 DNA: TGTGCCAGCAGCTTACGGACAGGGGGCGAAAAACTGTTTTTT. This gives the protein CASSLRTGGEKLFF.

This sequence joins TRBV12-3 or TRBV12-4 and TRBJ2-4; maybe TRBD1 (6 bases). Trimming took 3 bases from V and 3 from J, leaving 9 bases between them. This CDR3 is built from 14 residues. As DNA, the CDR3 is TGTGCCAGCAGTTTCGGACAGTACAAAAACATTCAGTACTTC. It yields the protein CASSFGQYKNIQYF.

The chain links TRBV2 to TRBJ1-3; possible D gene TRBD1, 5 bases. The germline V and J ends were trimmed by 4 bases and 8 bases, with 12 bases remaining between them. The germline V gene encodes CDR1 SNHLY and CDR2 FYNNEI. This CDR3 is 13 amino acids long. In DNA, the CDR3 is TGTGCCAGCAGTGGCCAGGGTGTAGACACCATATATTTT. Amino acids: CASSGQGVDTIYF.

V usage is TRBV12-3 or TRBV12-4 and J usage is TRBJ2-1, with 8 nucleotides matching TRBD2. The trim removed 7 bases at V and 4 bases at J, leaving 9 bases unmatched. This CDR3 has 15 amino acids. CDR3 sequence (DNA): TGTGCCAGCACCTCTCCGGGACTAGGGTACAATGAGCAGTTCTTC. It encodes CASTSPGLGYNEQFF.

This clonotype appeared a few times. The genes are TRBV6-1 and TRBJ1-5, with 9 bases fitting TRBD1. V lost 9 bases and J lost 1; bases outside the gene matches: 4. Germline V gives CDR1 MNHNS, CDR2 SASEGT. This CDR3 spans 14 amino acids. The CDR3 nucleotides are TGTGCCAGTTTAACAGGGGGCAGCAATCAGCCCCAGCATTTT. It codes for CASLTGGSNQPQHF.

This clonotype turned up a few times. The chain couples TRBV28 to TRBJ2-4; D is perhaps TRBD1 or TRBD2 (6 bases each). Germline CDR1 reads MDHEN; CDR2 reads SYDVKM. V was pared by 3 bases and J by 0 bases, with 9 bases between. The CDR3 contains 15 residues. This CDR3 reads CASSFGGGAKNIQYF. CDR3 in DNA: TGTGCCAGCAGTTTTGGAGGGGGAGCCAAAAACATTCAGTACTTC.

In its sample, this clonotype was seen many times. V usage is TRBV7-6 and J usage is TRBJ2-7, with 8 bases identical to TRBD1. Unmatched junction bases numbered 12, after V lost 4 bases and J lost 4 bases. Germline CDR1 and CDR2: SGHVS and FNYEAQ. CDR3 length equals 16 residues. CDR3 residues: CASSSGSGGSGYEQYF. The CDR3, as DNA: TGTGCCAGCAGCTCGGGCTCAGGGGGCTCGGGGTACGAGCAGTACTTC.

The chain combines TRBV12-3 or TRBV12-4 with TRBJ1-4; 7 bases are shared with TRBD1. This CDR3 is 14 amino acids long. Trimming at V came to 6 bases and at J to 8 bases, leaving 9 bases not matched to a gene. The CDR3 nucleotides read TGTGCCAGCAGCATAAACCAGGGGGTCGAAAAACTGTTTTTT. Protein product: CASSINQGVEKLFF.

This clonotype was counted only a few times. The chain links TRBV28 to TRBJ2-3, with no clear D. V gave up 5 bases and J gave up 9 bases, with 18 bases separating them. Per germline, CDR1 MDHEN and CDR2 SYDVKM. The length of the CDR3 is 14 residues. The DNA of the CDR3 is TGTGCCAGCAGTATCCCGATCGGGTTAAGGACGCAGTATTTT. Translated, it gives CASSIPIGLRTQYF. Drawing the rest from reference TRBV28 and TRBJ2-3, the complete variable domain is DVKVTQSSRYLVKRTGEKVFLECVQDMDHENMFWYRQDPGLGLRLIYFSYDVKMKEKGDIPEGYSVSREKKERFSLILESASTNQTSMYLCASSIPIGLRTQYFGPGTRLTVL.

Written as DNA, the CDR3 is TGTGCCAGCAGCCAAGATAAAATGCCCGGAAACACCATATATTTT. Translated: CASSQDKMPGNTIYF. V gene TRBV4-2 combines with J gene TRBJ1-3; no definite D call. The CDR3 has 15 residues. Trimming cost V 0 bases and J 4 bases, with 10 bases left between them. Germline-derived CDR1 and CDR2 are LGHNA and YNFKEQ.

V usage is TRBV15 and J usage is TRBJ1-6; no clear D gene. CDR1 is LNHNV and CDR2 is YYDKDF in the germline V gene (reference sequence). V lost 2 bases, J lost 7 bases, and 6 bases lay in between. The CDR3 extends over 13 amino acids. The CDR3 sequence is CATSRLSNSPLHF. The DNA of the CDR3 is TGTGCCACCAGCAGACTCTCGAATTCACCCCTCCACTTT. The variable domain in full, completed from reference TRBV15 and TRBJ1-6, reads DAMVIQNPRYQVTQFGKPVTLSCSQTLNHNVMYWYQQKSSQAPKLLFHYYDKDFNNEADTPDNFQSRRPNTSFCFLDIRSPGLGDTAMYLCATSRLSNSPLHFGNGTRLTVT.

J is TRBJ2-1 and V is TRBV6-6, with 7 bases fitting TRBD1. Trimming at V came to 7 bases and at J to 0 bases, leaving 6 bases not matched to a gene. This CDR3 has 15 residues. The germline gives CDR1 MNHNY, CDR2 SVGAGI (reference sequence). This CDR3 is CASNPGDSSYNEQFF. Here the CDR3 DNA reads TGTGCCAGCAACCCCGGGGACAGCTCCTACAATGAGCAGTTCTTC.